This T cell receptor beta chain was sequenced during a study of monozygotic twins with inflammatory bowel disease. Template switching added UMIs carrying a 6-nucleotide sample barcode. Using the 5' RACE reads, TCRdb records one entry per CDR3 protein without DNA. The sample table sets out 110,000 to 150,000 distinct CDR3 sequences. This CDR3 has 17 amino acids. Germline CDR1 reads MNHNS; CDR2 reads SASEGT. Collection of an approximately 2.6 ml blood sample took place per donor. The sample consisted of blood. The V call is TRBV6-1, the J call TRBJ2-3; TCRdb reports TRBD1, a call that lacks DNA to check it against. The clonotype originates from a human donor with ulcerative colitis or Crohn's disease, or a healthy co-twin of an affected twin (not recorded which). CDR3: CASSLGQGAYGTDTQYF.